The present T cell receptor beta chain was sequenced within a study of T cell changes during pregnancy in multiple sclerosis. Here immunoSEQ multiplex PCR was the method, and the copy in TCRdb shows in-frame clones only, minus some. The data show approximately 50,000 clones, roughly nine tenths seen once. Germline V gene sequence: CDR1 SGHAT, CDR2 FQDESV (reference sequence). The germline V and J ends were trimmed by 1 base and 0 bases, with 9 bases remaining between them. This CDR3 contains 15 residues. Source: CD4+ T cells from peripheral blood mononuclear cells, taken after pregnancy. This chain connects TRBV11-1 to TRBJ1-1, with D possibly TRBD1 on 5 matching bases. The TCR comes from a female donor with multiple sclerosis, enrolled in a pregnancy study. The CDR3 DNA sequence: TGTGCCAGCAGCTTAGTTCCAGGGATGAACACTGAAGCTTTCTTT. This codes for CASSLVPGMNTEAFF.